This TCR beta chain was documented in a study of regulatory T cells in long-lasting Graves disease. Concerning this clonotype itself: This may arise from a read error, as a much more abundant clone is one base away.

Documented time point: newly diagnosed GD, antithyroid drugs for less than 3 months. Preparation of the TCR library used RNA extracted from PBMCs. According to the study, TCR beta libraries were built with iRepertoire HTBI primers and CDR3-region Arm-PCR. Each CDR3 protein is one row after TCRdb ran MiXCR on the multiplex PCR reads. Among a few hundred thousand distinct CDR3 sequences, 15% were seen once, and the ten largest hold approximately 8%. Losses at the gene ends were 5 bases for V and 7 bases for J; bases not matched to a gene: 9. Germline assignment: CDR1 SQVTM and CDR2 ANQGSEA. The CDR3 is made up of 13 amino acids. This same sample was also taken into another study, of T cells in Graves' hyperthyroidism and ophthalmopathy. That investigation notes: First-round RT-PCR with HTBI primers amplified the TCR CDR3 region.

This rearrangement joins TRBV29-1 to TRBJ2-7; 9 bases are shared with TRBD2. This clonotype was obtained from a woman in her thirties or forties with Graves disease. The sequencing here drew on peripheral blood mononuclear cells (PBMCs), taken at new diagnosis, from a patient treated with antithyroid drugs. For the CDR3, the DNA is TGCAGCGTTAAAAGACTAGCGGAAAATGAGCAGTACTTC. Amino acids: CSVKRLAENEQYF.